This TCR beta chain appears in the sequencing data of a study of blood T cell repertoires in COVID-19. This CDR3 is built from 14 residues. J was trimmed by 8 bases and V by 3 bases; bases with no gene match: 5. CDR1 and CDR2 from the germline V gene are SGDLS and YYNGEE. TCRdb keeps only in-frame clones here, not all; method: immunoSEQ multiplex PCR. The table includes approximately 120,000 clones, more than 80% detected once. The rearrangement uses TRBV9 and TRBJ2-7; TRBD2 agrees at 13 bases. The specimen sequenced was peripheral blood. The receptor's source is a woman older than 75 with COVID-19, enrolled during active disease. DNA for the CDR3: TGTGCCAGCAGCGCAGCCGGGACTAGCGGGAAGCAGTACTTC. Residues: CASSAAGTSGKQYF.